A selection of T cell receptor beta chains follows, all from one sample in a study of T cell repertoires in cytomegalovirus infection. A single record per CDR3 protein comes from TCRdb applying MiXCR to the reads. The sample includes about 180,000 distinct CDR3 sequences, approximately 15% of them seen just once. The source material was PBMCs. The receptor source for this set is a human donor in good health (CMV status not recorded). Some clones in this sample may be carry-over from other donors' samples. Each CDR3 is given with its conserved first and last residue. A D gene is named only where the DNA matches it firmly. The size of a clone is reported for some rows only, either as once, few or many, or as a class for expanded clones.

v_call: TRBV7-2
clone_size: many
j_call: TRBJ1-5
d_call: -
cdr3_aa: CASSLGVVGGIGNQPQHF
cdr3_nt: TGTGCCAGCAGCTTAGGAGTGGTCGGGGGCATTGGCAATCAGCCCCAGCATTTT

v_call: TRBV7-2
clone_size: many
j_call: TRBJ1-6
d_call: -
cdr3_aa: CASSNTGLFNSPLHF
cdr3_nt: TGTGCCAGCAGCAATACAGGGCTCTTTAATTCACCCCTCCACTTT

v_call: TRBV6-6
clone_size: few
j_call: TRBJ1-5
d_call: -
cdr3_aa: CASSYSSWEPQHF
cdr3_nt: TGTGCCAGCAGTTACTCTTCTTGGGAGCCCCAGCATTTT

v_call: TRBV28
clone_size: few
j_call: TRBJ2-1
d_call: TRBD2
cdr3_aa: CASSSGTKREGGEQFF
cdr3_nt: TGTGCCAGCAGTTCTGGGACTAAGCGGGAGGGAGGTGAGCAGTTCTTC

v_call: TRBV7-4
clone_size: -
j_call: TRBJ1-3
d_call: -
cdr3_aa: CASSVSQGSGNTIYF
cdr3_nt: TGTGCCAGCAGCGTTTCGCAGGGGTCAGGAAACACCATATATTTT

v_call: TRBV7-2
clone_size: -
j_call: TRBJ2-3
d_call: -
cdr3_aa: CASSYRGLGPDTQYF
cdr3_nt: TGTGCCAGCAGCTATAGGGGTTTAGGTCCAGATACGCAGTATTTT

v_call: TRBV20-1
clone_size: few
j_call: TRBJ1-5
d_call: TRBD1
cdr3_aa: CSARWTGGSRGNQPQHF
cdr3_nt: TGCAGTGCTAGATGGACAGGGGGCTCGAGGGGCAATCAGCCCCAGCATTTT

v_call: TRBV18
clone_size: few
j_call: TRBJ1-2
d_call: -
cdr3_aa: CASSPRDTSRGYTF
cdr3_nt: TGTGCCAGCTCACCTCGGGACACCTCGAGGGGCTACACCTTC

v_call: TRBV5-1
clone_size: -
j_call: TRBJ1-1
d_call: -
cdr3_aa: CASSSSVQGAEAFF
cdr3_nt: TGCGCCAGCAGCTCCAGCGTTCAGGGCGCTGAAGCTTTCTTT

v_call: TRBV28
clone_size: -
j_call: TRBJ2-1
d_call: -
cdr3_aa: CATSVSGPSGEQFF
cdr3_nt: TGTGCCACCTCAGTTTCCGGCCCTTCGGGTGAGCAGTTCTTC

v_call: TRBV6-2/TRBV6-3
clone_size: few
j_call: TRBJ1-5
d_call: -
cdr3_aa: CASSYSTFQPQHF
cdr3_nt: TGTGCCAGCAGTTACTCGACTTTTCAGCCCCAGCATTTT

v_call: TRBV28
clone_size: few
j_call: TRBJ2-7
d_call: -
cdr3_aa: CASSGREQYF
cdr3_nt: TGTGCCAGCAGTGGACGGGAGCAGTACTTC

v_call: TRBV6-6
clone_size: many
j_call: TRBJ1-3
d_call: -
cdr3_aa: CASCLGQTGNTIYF
cdr3_nt: TGTGCCAGCTGCCTCGGACAGACTGGAAACACCATATATTTT

v_call: TRBV28
clone_size: few
j_call: TRBJ1-1
d_call: -
cdr3_aa: CASSLRVLNEAFF
cdr3_nt: TGTGCCAGCAGTTTAAGGGTTTTAAACGAAGCTTTCTTT

v_call: TRBV25-1
clone_size: few
j_call: TRBJ1-6
d_call: -
cdr3_aa: CASSELDLRGIHF
cdr3_nt: TGTGCCAGCAGTGAACTCGATCTTCGCGGAATCCACTTT

v_call: TRBV29-1
clone_size: few
j_call: TRBJ2-7
d_call: TRBD1
cdr3_aa: CSVVPNRWGQGYEQYF
cdr3_nt: TGCAGCGTTGTCCCAAACAGGTGGGGACAGGGCTACGAGCAGTACTTC

v_call: TRBV29-1
clone_size: -
j_call: TRBJ2-2
d_call: -
cdr3_aa: CSVEDRGGSNTGELFF
cdr3_nt: TGCAGCGTTGAAGATCGAGGGGGATCGAACACCGGGGAGCTGTTTTTT

v_call: TRBV28
clone_size: few
j_call: TRBJ2-2
d_call: -
cdr3_aa: CASTPTNGGTNTGELFF
cdr3_nt: TGTGCCAGCACCCCAACGAATGGCGGAACGAACACCGGGGAGCTGTTTTTT

v_call: TRBV29-1
clone_size: -
j_call: TRBJ2-1
d_call: -
cdr3_aa: CSVGPEQFF
cdr3_nt: TGCAGCGTAGGGCCAGAGCAGTTCTTC

v_call: TRBV7-2
clone_size: many
j_call: TRBJ1-5
d_call: TRBD1
cdr3_aa: CASSLAGQGTNQPQHF
cdr3_nt: TGTGCCAGCAGCTTAGCGGGACAGGGGACCAATCAGCCCCAGCATTTT

v_call: TRBV28
clone_size: many
j_call: TRBJ1-3
d_call: TRBD1
cdr3_aa: CASSSPLGTGSGNTIYF
cdr3_nt: TGTGCCAGCAGTTCCCCCCTTGGGACAGGGAGTGGAAACACCATATATTTT

v_call: TRBV27
clone_size: -
j_call: TRBJ2-1
d_call: TRBD2
cdr3_aa: CASSFILAGNNEQFF
cdr3_nt: TGTGCCAGCAGTTTTATCCTAGCGGGGAACAATGAGCAGTTCTTC

v_call: TRBV7-8
clone_size: many
j_call: TRBJ2-3
d_call: TRBD2
cdr3_aa: CASSPLLAGASTDTQYF
cdr3_nt: TGTGCCAGCAGCCCCCTTCTAGCGGGAGCAAGCACAGATACGCAGTATTTT

v_call: TRBV7-8
clone_size: many
j_call: TRBJ2-1
d_call: TRBD2
cdr3_aa: CASSLSGSPYNEQFF
cdr3_nt: TGTGCCAGCAGCTTAAGCGGGAGCCCCTACAATGAGCAGTTCTTC

v_call: TRBV7-8
clone_size: many
j_call: TRBJ2-7
d_call: TRBD1
cdr3_aa: CASSPGTATFIEQYF
cdr3_nt: TGTGCCAGCAGCCCAGGGACAGCAACATTCATCGAGCAGTACTTC

v_call: TRBV11-2
clone_size: many
j_call: TRBJ2-1
d_call: -
cdr3_aa: CASSFDGSYNEQFF
cdr3_nt: TGTGCCAGCAGCTTTGATGGGAGCTACAATGAGCAGTTCTTC

v_call: TRBV7-9
clone_size: many
j_call: TRBJ2-3
d_call: -
cdr3_aa: CASSFNSGVGTQYF
cdr3_nt: TGTGCCAGCAGTTTTAACTCCGGGGTAGGAACGCAGTATTTT

v_call: TRBV7-3
clone_size: few
j_call: TRBJ2-1
d_call: -
cdr3_aa: CASSAGSSYNEQFF
cdr3_nt: TGTGCCAGCAGCGCGGGATCCTCCTACAATGAGCAGTTCTTC

v_call: TRBV7-2
clone_size: many
j_call: TRBJ2-1
d_call: -
cdr3_aa: CASSLGMTPENEQFF
cdr3_nt: TGTGCCAGCAGCCTGGGAATGACTCCCGAGAATGAGCAGTTCTTC

v_call: TRBV28
clone_size: many
j_call: TRBJ1-1
d_call: -
cdr3_aa: CASSLSGGSTEAFF
cdr3_nt: TGTGCCAGCAGTTTATCGGGTGGGTCCACTGAAGCTTTCTTT

v_call: TRBV7-9
clone_size: many
j_call: TRBJ1-5
d_call: TRBD1
cdr3_aa: CASSLRQGSINQPQHF
cdr3_nt: TGTGCCAGCAGCCTGAGACAGGGATCTATCAATCAGCCCCAGCATTTT

v_call: TRBV7-9
clone_size: few
j_call: TRBJ2-6
d_call: -
cdr3_aa: CASSLEPTLDVLTF
cdr3_nt: TGTGCCAGCAGCTTAGAACCGACTTTGGACGTCCTGACTTTC

v_call: TRBV12-3/TRBV12-4
clone_size: many
j_call: TRBJ2-1
d_call: -
cdr3_aa: CASSLGLYNEQFF
cdr3_nt: TGTGCCAGCAGTCTAGGACTCTACAATGAGCAGTTCTTC

v_call: TRBV28
clone_size: -
j_call: TRBJ2-2
d_call: -
cdr3_aa: CASSNRLGGELFF
cdr3_nt: TGTGCCAGCAGCAATAGACTAGGCGGGGAGCTGTTTTTT

v_call: TRBV20-1
clone_size: -
j_call: TRBJ2-1
d_call: TRBD1
cdr3_aa: CSASLLGQDGLEQFF
cdr3_nt: TGCAGTGCTAGTCTATTAGGACAGGATGGCTTGGAGCAGTTCTTC

v_call: TRBV7-3
clone_size: many
j_call: TRBJ2-2
d_call: TRBD2
cdr3_aa: CASSRRAGGSYTGELFF
cdr3_nt: TGTGCCAGCAGCCGCAGAGCGGGAGGGAGTTACACCGGGGAGCTGTTTTTT

v_call: TRBV6-4
clone_size: many
j_call: TRBJ2-2
d_call: -
cdr3_aa: CASQKEENTGELFF
cdr3_nt: TGTGCCAGCCAGAAGGAGGAGAACACCGGGGAGCTGTTTTTT

v_call: TRBV11-1
clone_size: few
j_call: TRBJ2-7
d_call: -
cdr3_aa: CASSLRYRADEQYF
cdr3_nt: TGTGCCAGCAGCTTAAGGTACAGGGCCGACGAGCAGTACTTC

v_call: TRBV18
clone_size: -
j_call: TRBJ1-2
d_call: -
cdr3_aa: CASSPNTEGIGGYTF
cdr3_nt: TGTGCCAGCTCACCAAATACGGAAGGGATCGGCGGCTACACCTTC

v_call: TRBV20-1
clone_size: -
j_call: TRBJ2-7
d_call: TRBD2
cdr3_aa: CSARGIRQRELSYEQYF
cdr3_nt: TGCAGTGCTAGGGGAATTCGACAGCGGGAGCTCTCCTACGAGCAGTACTTC

v_call: TRBV7-2
clone_size: many
j_call: TRBJ2-5
d_call: -
cdr3_aa: CASSLTGVQETQYF
cdr3_nt: TGTGCCAGCAGCTTAACCGGGGTCCAAGAGACCCAGTACTTC

v_call: TRBV7-6
clone_size: -
j_call: TRBJ2-5
d_call: -
cdr3_aa: CASSSGPKTQETQYF
cdr3_nt: TGTGCCAGCAGCTCCGGGCCCAAGACGCAGGAGACCCAGTACTTC

v_call: TRBV7-2
clone_size: many
j_call: TRBJ2-3
d_call: -
cdr3_aa: CASSLKVLGDTQYF
cdr3_nt: TGTGCCAGCAGCTTAAAGGTGTTGGGAGATACGCAGTATTTT

v_call: TRBV7-2
clone_size: many
j_call: TRBJ2-3
d_call: TRBD1
cdr3_aa: CASSWRQGPSTDTQYF
cdr3_nt: TGTGCCAGCAGCTGGAGACAGGGACCTAGCACAGATACGCAGTATTTT

v_call: TRBV7-2
clone_size: many
j_call: TRBJ1-1
d_call: -
cdr3_aa: CASSSDGTNTEAFF
cdr3_nt: TGTGCCAGCAGCTCGGACGGAACGAACACTGAAGCTTTCTTT

v_call: TRBV28
clone_size: few
j_call: TRBJ2-7
d_call: TRBD2
cdr3_aa: CASSKLTRLAGGYEQYF
cdr3_nt: TGTGCCAGCAGCAAACTCACTCGACTAGCGGGAGGCTACGAGCAGTACTTC

v_call: TRBV14
clone_size: -
j_call: TRBJ2-5
d_call: -
cdr3_aa: CASSQDAGGGPQETQYF
cdr3_nt: TGTGCCAGCAGCCAAGATGCAGGCGGGGGCCCCCAAGAGACCCAGTACTTC

v_call: TRBV7-2
clone_size: many
j_call: TRBJ1-5
d_call: -
cdr3_aa: CASSLGGSSNQPQHF
cdr3_nt: TGTGCCAGCAGCTTAGGGGGTAGTAGCAATCAGCCCCAGCATTTT

v_call: TRBV6-2/TRBV6-3
clone_size: many
j_call: TRBJ2-1
d_call: TRBD2
cdr3_aa: CASSSLAGPYNEQFF
cdr3_nt: TGTGCCAGCAGTTCACTAGCGGGGCCCTACAATGAGCAGTTCTTC

v_call: TRBV6-5
clone_size: few
j_call: TRBJ2-7
d_call: -
cdr3_aa: CASRPDRDEQYF
cdr3_nt: TGTGCCAGCAGACCCGACAGAGACGAGCAGTACTTC

v_call: TRBV29-1
clone_size: -
j_call: TRBJ1-2
d_call: -
cdr3_aa: CSAWTPDGYTF
cdr3_nt: TGCAGCGCTTGGACGCCAGATGGCTACACCTTC

v_call: TRBV10-3
clone_size: -
j_call: TRBJ1-5
d_call: TRBD1
cdr3_aa: CAISDRDRGERPQHF
cdr3_nt: TGTGCCATCAGTGACCGGGACAGGGGGGAAAGGCCCCAGCATTTT

v_call: TRBV20-1
clone_size: -
j_call: TRBJ1-5
d_call: -
cdr3_aa: CSAERGTYSNQPQHF
cdr3_nt: TGCAGTGCTGAAAGGGGGACCTATAGCAATCAGCCCCAGCATTTT

v_call: TRBV12-3/TRBV12-4
clone_size: many
j_call: TRBJ1-5
d_call: TRBD1
cdr3_aa: CASSLLQGASGQPQHF
cdr3_nt: TGTGCCAGCAGTTTACTCCAGGGGGCCTCCGGGCAGCCCCAGCATTTT

v_call: TRBV24-1
clone_size: few
j_call: TRBJ1-2
d_call: TRBD1
cdr3_aa: CATSDRGQGEGYTF
cdr3_nt: TGTGCCACCAGTGATCGCGGACAGGGGGAAGGCTACACCTTC